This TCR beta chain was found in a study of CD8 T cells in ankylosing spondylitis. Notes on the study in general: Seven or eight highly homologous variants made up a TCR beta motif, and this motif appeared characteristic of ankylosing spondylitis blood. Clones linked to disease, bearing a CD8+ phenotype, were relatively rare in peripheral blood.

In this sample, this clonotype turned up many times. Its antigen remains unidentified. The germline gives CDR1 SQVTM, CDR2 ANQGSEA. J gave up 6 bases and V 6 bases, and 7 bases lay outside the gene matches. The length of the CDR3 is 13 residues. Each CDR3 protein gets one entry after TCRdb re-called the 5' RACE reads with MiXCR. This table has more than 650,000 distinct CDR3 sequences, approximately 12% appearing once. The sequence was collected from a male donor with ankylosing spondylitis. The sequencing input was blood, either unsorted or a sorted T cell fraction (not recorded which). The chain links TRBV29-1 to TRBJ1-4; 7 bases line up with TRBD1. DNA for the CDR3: TGCAGCGTCGAGACAGGGACGGATGAAAAACTGTTTTTT. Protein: CSVETGTDEKLFF.